This T cell receptor (beta chain) was captured by sequencing in a study of CD4 T cells in relation to SARS-CoV-2 and coronaviruses. As for the study in general: TCR beta CDR3s were sequenced after roughly 10-day antigen culture of PBMCs.

Profiled with immunoSEQ multiplex PCR; TCRdb holds only in-frame clones, not every one. This sample yields about 25,000 clones, of which less than 80% are seen a single time; roughly a fifth belongs to the top ten. Unexposed donor CD4+ T cells date from 2011-2018, before the COVID-19 pandemic. Isolation of CD4+ T cells took place after about 9 days in culture. Each well had two million PBMCs in around 4.5% human AB serum with IL-2. Note on this clone: The antigen remains undetermined.

This sequence originates from a human donor in good health. The sequenced sample was CD4+ T cells from PBMCs, cultured in vitro.

This CDR3 reads CASSQVPPMMNTEAFF. The CDR3, as DNA: TGCGCCAGCAGCCAAGTGCCGCCAATGATGAACACTGAAGCTTTCTTT. The chain joins TRBV4-1 to TRBJ1-1; D unresolved. V gave up 1 base and J gave up 0 bases, with 12 bases separating them. The CDR3 runs 16 residues. CDR1 MGHRA and CDR2 YSYEKL come from the germline V gene.